The 9 T cell receptor beta chains below come from one sample, sequenced in a study of OX40 agonist ivuxolimab in advanced cancers. Library preparation used the immunoSEQ multiplex PCR assay. In TCRdb, the immuneACCESS table is reduced to in-frame sequences with V and J assigned. These tables do not hold every clone; where another copy was compared, an unresolved V gene accounts for under half, and the others remain unexplained. The sample contains about 67,000 clones, around 86% of them found a single time. Clones ranked in the top ten supply more than 3.5% of the sample. The source was CD4+ or CD8+ T cells sorted from blood, collected in a trial of the OX40 agonist ivuxolimab. The receptors here all came from an adult with an advanced solid tumor such as melanoma, head and neck, liver or kidney cancer.

This clone was seen only a few times. V usage is TRBV27 and J usage is TRBJ2-3, with 10 bases that match TRBD2. V lost 4 bases, J lost 4 bases, and 5 bases stayed unmatched. Germline-derived CDR1 and CDR2 are MNHEY and SMNVEV (reference sequence). The CDR3 consists of 15 residues. This chain's CDR3 is CASSSQREGPDTQYF. CDR3 nucleotide sequence: TGTGCCAGCAGTTCCCAGCGGGAGGGCCCAGATACGCAGTATTTT.

The chain combines TRBV6-1 with TRBJ1-6; the D gene is possibly TRBD1 (6 bases). CDR1 is MNHNS and CDR2 is SASEGT in the germline V gene. The CDR3 sequence is 17 residues long. Trimming cost V 3 bases and J 2 bases, with 14 bases left between them. The CDR3 DNA sequence: TGTGCCAGCAGTGACCCAGGGGCCCTGACCTATAATTCACCCCTCCACTTT. This gives the protein CASSDPGALTYNSPLHF.

The rearrangement uses TRBV6-5 and TRBJ1-6, with D uncertain. The ends were cut back, 8 bases at V and 6 bases at J, with 11 bases in the middle. Looked up from germline, CDR1 is MNHEY and CDR2 is SVGAGI. CDR3 length: 13 amino acids. CDR3 nucleotide sequence: TGTGCCAGCCACAGCCCGGGTAATTCACCCCTCCACTTT. It is translated as CASHSPGNSPLHF.

This chain links TRBV2 with TRBJ1-3, with 10 bases identical to TRBD1. V was pared by 4 bases and J by 0 bases, with 6 bases of the junction left unmatched. Germline values: CDR1 SNHLY, CDR2 FYNNEI. CDR3 length: 17 amino acids. The CDR3 sequence is CASSGRDRGFSGNTIYF. In nucleotides, the CDR3 is TGTGCCAGCAGTGGCCGGGACAGGGGATTCTCTGGAAACACCATATATTTT.

The chain employs TRBV7-8 and TRBJ2-7, with D perhaps TRBD2 (5 bases). Looked up from germline, CDR1 is SGHVS and CDR2 is FQNEAQ. The length of the CDR3 is 15 residues. V dropped 1 base and J dropped 2 bases, with 12 bases sitting between them. In DNA form, the CDR3 reads TGTGCCAGCAGCTTAGAACTAGGATCTACCTACGAGCAGTACTTC. Protein sequence: CASSLELGSTYEQYF.

The rearrangement uses TRBV29-1 and TRBJ2-2; 8 bases fit TRBD1. The germline V gene has CDR1 SQVTM and CDR2 ANQGSEA. J gave up 3 bases and V 3 bases, and 6 bases lay outside the gene matches. The CDR3 contains 15 residues. CDR3 coding DNA: TGCAGCGTTGATCTGGGACAGGTCGACACCGGGGAGCTGTTTTTT. Amino acid sequence: CSVDLGQVDTGELFF.

DNA for the CDR3: TGTGCCAGCAGTTCCCAGACGCTTGGCCCCCTCCACTTT. This codes for CASSSQTLGPLHF. V is TRBV28 and J is TRBJ1-6, with D unresolved. Germline values: CDR1 MDHEN, CDR2 SYDVKM. V lost 4 bases to trimming and J lost 13 bases, with 14 bases between them. This CDR3 region has 13 residues.

The chain recombines TRBV5-1 with TRBJ1-1; D remains unclear. The germline V gene has CDR1 SGHRS and CDR2 YFSETQ. Trimming cost V 0 bases and J 1 base, with 10 bases left between them. This CDR3 has 15 residues. CDR3 sequence: CASSLAGRKNTEAFF. In DNA form, the CDR3 reads TGCGCCAGCAGCTTGGCCGGTCGTAAGAACACTGAAGCTTTCTTT.

The J gene is TRBJ2-5, the V gene TRBV11-1; D possibly corresponds to TRBD2 (6 bases). From germline, CDR1 is SGHAT and CDR2 FQDESV (reference sequence). The CDR3 sequence is 15 residues long. Trimming cost V 5 bases and J 3 bases, with 16 bases left between them. The CDR3 DNA follows: TGTGCCAGCAGCCCCTCCCGACTAGTTGAAGAGACCCAGTACTTC. Translation gives CASSPSRLVEETQYF.